The clone carrying this T cell receptor beta chain occurred a few times. Antigen unknown. Germline V CDR1 and CDR2: ENHRY, SYGVKD. The CDR3 runs to 13 residues. Trimming cost V 11 bases and J 4 bases; bases outside gene matches: 8. These data belong to a study of cytomegalovirus exposure and HLA in healthy donors. Primers for the PCR totalled 60 Vbeta and 13 Jbeta. The method was immunoSEQ multiplex PCR; TCRdb's version includes in-frame clones alone and lacks a portion of them. Here the sample spans 100,000 to 150,000 clones, over 75% being singletons. Study-level results: Several of the most significant clusters appeared, in a later analysis, to be linked to common viral pathogens.

This chain uses TRBV10-3 with TRBJ1-1, with TRBD1 matching 9 bases. The sequence was collected from a woman in her thirties or forties in good health and CMV-seropositive. Sequenced sample: PBMCs. The CDR3 region is CAALDRGGTEAFF. The CDR3 bases are TGTGCCGCGTTGGACAGGGGCGGCACTGAAGCTTTCTTT.